This is a list of T cell receptor beta chains from one sample in a study of blood T cell repertoires in COVID-19. This table comes from immunoSEQ multiplex PCR, and its TCRdb copy is limited to in-frame clones, with some not included. This sample yields under 200,000 clones, of which under 85% are seen a single time; around a sixth belongs to the top ten. Sequences were obtained from peripheral blood. The receptor set was obtained from a man aged 60-69 years with active or convalescent COVID-19. Each CDR3 is given with its conserved first and last residue. A D gene is named only where the DNA matches it firmly. Clone size is stated in some rows and not others, as once, few, many or a class when expanded.

D gene,V gene,J gene,clone size,CDR3 DNA,CDR3 protein
TRBD1,TRBV6-1,TRBJ1-5,once,TGTGCCAGCAGTGAGGGGGGACAGACGTATCAGCCCCAGCATTTT,CASSEGGQTYQPQHF
TRBD2,TRBV5-5,TRBJ2-3,NA,TGTGCCAGCAGCCCGGGGGCGGGAGGGCCAACAGATACGCAGTATTTT,CASSPGAGGPTDTQYF
NA,TRBV12-3/TRBV12-4,TRBJ2-1,NA,TGTGCCAGCACCGGGAGCTCCTACAATGAGCAGTTCTTC,CASTGSSYNEQFF
TRBD1,TRBV27,TRBJ1-6,NA,TGTGCCAGCAGGGGCGCGAGGGACAGGGGGACCATTAATTCACCCCTCCACTTT,CASRGARDRGTINSPLHF
TRBD2,TRBV6-2/TRBV6-3,TRBJ2-2,NA,TGTGCCAGCAGTTATCTAAGCGGGGGGCCCACCGGGGAGCTGTTTTTT,CASSYLSGGPTGELFF
TRBD2,TRBV24-1,TRBJ2-5,NA,TGTGCCACCAGTGGAGCGGGAGTGTGGGAGACCCAGTACTTC,CATSGAGVWETQYF
TRBD2,TRBV6-5,TRBJ2-7,NA,TGTGCCAGCAGTTACAGGGACTCACGGGGGGGAGAGCAGTACTTC,CASSYRDSRGGEQYF
NA,TRBV10-2,TRBJ2-5,NA,TGCGCCAGCAGCGCGGGCTCCCTGGCGGAGACCCAGTACTTC,CASSAGSLAETQYF
TRBD1,TRBV28,TRBJ1-4,once,TGTGCCAGCAGTTTAGGACAGGGGAAACTGTTTTTT,CASSLGQGKLFF
TRBD2,TRBV14,TRBJ2-7,NA,TGTGCCAGCAGCCAACTAGCGGGAGGGCCGGGGGAGCAGTACTTC,CASSQLAGGPGEQYF
NA,TRBV28,TRBJ2-1,NA,TGTGCCAGCAGTTTCGGGGATCGACCGTACAATGAGCAGTTCTTC,CASSFGDRPYNEQFF
TRBD2,TRBV27,TRBJ2-1,once,TGTGCCAGCAGCCCGGGACTAGCGGGAGGGATCTCCTACAATGAGCAGTTCTTC,CASSPGLAGGISYNEQFF
NA,TRBV4-3,TRBJ1-6,NA,TGCGCCAGCAGCCAAGAGACCGCAGGGTACAATTCACCCCTCCACTTT,CASSQETAGYNSPLHF
NA,TRBV7-9,TRBJ2-1,NA,TGTGCCAGCAGTTTTCCAGATAAGGGGGAAGGCACCTACAATGAGCAGTTCTTC,CASSFPDKGEGTYNEQFF
NA,TRBV18,TRBJ2-7,NA,TGTGCCAGCTCAACCAATACAGACTCCTACGAGCAGTACTTC,CASSTNTDSYEQYF
NA,TRBV15,TRBJ1-4,NA,TGTGCCACCAGCAGGGGGACTGGTGAAAAACTGTTTTTT,CATSRGTGEKLFF
TRBD2,TRBV6-5,TRBJ2-4,NA,TGTGCCATCAAAGCGGGGGCGGCCAAAAACATTCAGTACTTC,CAIKAGAAKNIQYF
NA,TRBV27,TRBJ2-2,once,TGTGCCAGCAGGTCCACACCTAACACCGGGGAGCTGTTTTTT,CASRSTPNTGELFF
TRBD1,TRBV30,TRBJ1-6,NA,TGTGCCTGGAGCACGGGACAGGGCGGTTCACCCCTCCACTTT,CAWSTGQGGSPLHF
NA,TRBV7-3,TRBJ2-3,NA,TGTGCCAGCAGCCCTTTTGCGGGGACAGATACGCAGTATTTT,CASSPFAGTDTQYF
NA,TRBV29-1,TRBJ2-7,NA,TGCAGCGTTCTGGGGACTGGCGCGGCCGAGCAGTACTTC,CSVLGTGAAEQYF
NA,TRBV9,TRBJ1-1,NA,TGTGCCAGCAGCGTAGCCGGTTTGCACACTGAAGCTTTCTTT,CASSVAGLHTEAFF
TRBD1,TRBV5-1,TRBJ2-2,NA,TGCGCCAGCAGCTTTGGGACAGGGTATCACGGGGAGCTGTTTTTT,CASSFGTGYHGELFF
TRBD1,TRBV9,TRBJ1-6,NA,TGTGCCAGCAGCTCCAAGACGGGACAGCCAAATTCACCCCTCCACTTT,CASSSKTGQPNSPLHF
NA,TRBV6-5,TRBJ2-7,NA,TGTGCCAGCATCAAGACAGGCTCCTACGAGCAGTACTTC,CASIKTGSYEQYF
TRBD1,TRBV5-6,TRBJ2-3,NA,TGTGCCAGCAGCTCGGGACAGTTGGCGCAGTATTTT,CASSSGQLAQYF
TRBD2,TRBV4-2,TRBJ2-1,NA,TGTGCCAGCAGCCAACCGGGACTAGCGAGGAATGAGCAGTTCTTC,CASSQPGLARNEQFF
NA,TRBV18,TRBJ2-1,NA,TGTGCCAGCTCACCCGTAAATGAGCAGTTCTTC,CASSPVNEQFF
NA,TRBV19,TRBJ1-4,NA,TGTGCCAGTAGCACCGGGACAACTAATGAAAAACTGTTTTTT,CASSTGTTNEKLFF
NA,TRBV2,TRBJ1-4,NA,TGTGCCAGCAGCGACCACGGCGGAAAACTGTTTTTT,CASSDHGGKLFF
NA,TRBV11-2,TRBJ1-1,once,TGTGCCAGCAGCTGGGGCAGGGAGGGGACTGAAGCTTTCTTT,CASSWGREGTEAFF
TRBD1,TRBV6-6,TRBJ2-2,NA,TGTGCCAGCAGCCGTGGGACAGGGAGTACCGGGGAGCTGTTTTTT,CASSRGTGSTGELFF
TRBD1,TRBV5-5,TRBJ1-2,NA,TGTGCCAGCAGCTTGCGGGACAGGGTTATCTATGGCTACACCTTC,CASSLRDRVIYGYTF
NA,TRBV20-1,TRBJ2-5,few,TGCAGTGCTAGTCGGGAATTCGAGACCCAGTACTTC,CSASREFETQYF
NA,TRBV6-5,TRBJ1-2,many,TGTGCCAGCAGTTACTCTTTAAACTATGGCTACACCTTC,CASSYSLNYGYTF
NA,TRBV5-1,TRBJ2-7,NA,TGCGCCAGCAGCTTGGCGGGTCCTCAGAAGGAGCAGTACTTC,CASSLAGPQKEQYF
TRBD1,TRBV29-1,TRBJ2-7,NA,TGCAGCGTAGGGGACAGGTTATACTCCTACGAGCAGTACTTC,CSVGDRLYSYEQYF
NA,TRBV18,TRBJ2-2,NA,TGTGCCAGCTCGCCCGGGACAAACACCGGGGAGCTGTTTTTT,CASSPGTNTGELFF
TRBD1,TRBV2,TRBJ2-2,NA,TGTGCCACCGCCGCGACAGGGGTGACCGGGGAGCTGTTTTTT,CATAATGVTGELFF
NA,TRBV15,TRBJ1-2,few,TGTGCCACCAGCAGAGAAGCCAGGGATCCCTATGGCTACACCTTC,CATSREARDPYGYTF
TRBD1,TRBV30,TRBJ1-1,many,TGTGCCTGGACCCTCACACCGACAGGGCCAGCTTTCTTT,CAWTLTPTGPAFF
TRBD2,TRBV9,TRBJ2-7,NA,TGTGCCAGCAGCGTCCTGGACTCGGGGGGGTACGAGCAGTACTTC,CASSVLDSGGYEQYF
NA,TRBV7-2,TRBJ1-5,NA,TGTGCCAGCAGCTTGGGGGGGTCTCGGGGCAATCAGCCCCAGCATTTT,CASSLGGSRGNQPQHF
NA,TRBV7-2,TRBJ1-1,NA,TGTGCCAGCAGCTTATACGGGGGTAGGGCTTTCTTT,CASSLYGGRAFF
TRBD1,TRBV6-1,TRBJ1-3,few,TGTGCCAGCAGTGACAGGGGGGGAAACACCATATATTTT,CASSDRGGNTIYF
TRBD1,TRBV18,TRBJ1-3,NA,TGTGCCAGCTCACCCGGACAGGGAGGAATCTCTGGAAACACCATATATTTT,CASSPGQGGISGNTIYF
NA,TRBV9,TRBJ2-7,few,TGTGCCAGCAGCTCTCTGAGACAGGCATCCAGCTACGAGCAGTACTTC,CASSSLRQASSYEQYF
NA,TRBV3-1/TRBV3-2,TRBJ2-2,NA,TGTGCCAGCAGCGCAGCGGGTCGAACCGGGGAGCTGTTTTTT,CASSAAGRTGELFF
TRBD2,TRBV30,TRBJ2-1,NA,TGTGCCTGGAGTAGTAGCGGGAATGAGCAGTTCTTC,CAWSSSGNEQFF
TRBD2,TRBV9,TRBJ2-1,NA,TGTGCCAGCAGCCCAAGGACTAGCGGGGCTTCCTACAATGAGCAGTTCTTC,CASSPRTSGASYNEQFF
NA,TRBV21-1,TRBJ2-1,NA,TGTGCCAGCAGCAAAAGTAAACGGAGAGACAGGGGATATGAGCAGTTCTTC,CASSKSKRRDRGYEQFF
TRBD1,TRBV7-2,TRBJ2-1,NA,TGTGCCAGCAGCTCCCTGACAGGGGGTACAAATGAGCAGTTCTTC,CASSSLTGGTNEQFF
TRBD2,TRBV5-1,TRBJ2-5,NA,TGCGCCAGCAGCTTGGGGACTAGCGGGATTCAAGAGACCCAGTACTTC,CASSLGTSGIQETQYF
TRBD1,TRBV24-1,TRBJ1-5,NA,TGTGCCACCAGTGAAACCGGACAGGGATTCAATCAGCCCCAGCATTTT,CATSETGQGFNQPQHF
TRBD1,TRBV19,TRBJ2-5,NA,TGTGCCAGTAGTACCGAACAGGGGTTAGAGACCCAGTACTTC,CASSTEQGLETQYF
TRBD1,TRBV18,TRBJ2-3,NA,TGTGCCAGCTCAAACGACAGGGTACACGATACGCAGTATTTT,CASSNDRVHDTQYF
TRBD1,TRBV7-2,TRBJ1-5,NA,TGTGCCAGCAGCCCGGACAGGGGTCAGCCCCAGCATTTT,CASSPDRGQPQHF
TRBD2,TRBV7-2,TRBJ2-7,NA,TGTGCCAGCGGATCTAGCGGGGGGTACGAGCAGTACTTC,CASGSSGGYEQYF
TRBD2,TRBV5-6,TRBJ2-2,NA,TGTGCCAGCAGCCGACTAGCGGGAGGCACCGGGGAGCTGTTTTTT,CASSRLAGGTGELFF
TRBD2,TRBV5-4,TRBJ2-3,NA,TGTGCCAGCAGCTTTGGTAGCGGGAGTCATTTTTATGCGGATACGCAGTATTTT,CASSFGSGSHFYADTQYF